This T cell receptor beta chain is drawn from a study of shared clonotypes between healthy human individuals. Study as a whole: In total, the donors were two women and a few men aged 18 to 49.

This clone was seen a handful of times. Across several immunoSEQ plates, the genomic DNA of each subset was split evenly. Using immunoSEQ multiplex PCR, the repertoire was profiled, and TCRdb retains in-frame clones only, with some absent. The repertoire holds approximately 500,000 clones, with about 75% as singletons. The V gene end was trimmed by 5 bases and the J gene end by 8 bases; junction bases not matched to a gene: 6. This CDR3 is 15 amino acids long. Germline values: CDR1 SGHNT, CDR2 YENEEA. This clonotype was sampled from a woman in her thirties or forties in good health. Some clones in this sample may be carry-over from other donors' samples. The chain carries TRBV11-3 and TRBJ2-3; 14 nucleotides match TRBD2. Sequencing was done on a sample of PBMCs. CDR3 amino acids: CASSQGLAGVGTQYF. The CDR3 bases are TGTGCCAGCAGCCAGGGACTAGCGGGAGTAGGTACGCAGTATTTT.